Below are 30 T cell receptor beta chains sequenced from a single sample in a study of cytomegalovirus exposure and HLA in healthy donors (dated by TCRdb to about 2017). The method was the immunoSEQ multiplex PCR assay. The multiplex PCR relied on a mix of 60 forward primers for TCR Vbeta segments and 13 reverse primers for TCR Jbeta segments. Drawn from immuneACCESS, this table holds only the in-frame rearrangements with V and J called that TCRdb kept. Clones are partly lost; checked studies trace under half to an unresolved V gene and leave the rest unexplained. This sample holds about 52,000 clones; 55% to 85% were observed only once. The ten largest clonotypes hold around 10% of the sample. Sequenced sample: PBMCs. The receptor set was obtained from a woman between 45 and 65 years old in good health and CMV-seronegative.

The CDR3 loop reads CAWSVTVSYEQYF. The DNA for the CDR3 is TGTGCCTGGAGTGTAACGGTAAGCTACGAGCAGTACTTC. The J gene is TRBJ2-7, the V gene TRBV30; D call uncertain. Looked up from germline, CDR1 is GTSNPN and CDR2 is SVGIG (reference sequence). This CDR3 region has 13 residues. Trimming took 0 bases from V and 3 from J, leaving 9 bases between them.

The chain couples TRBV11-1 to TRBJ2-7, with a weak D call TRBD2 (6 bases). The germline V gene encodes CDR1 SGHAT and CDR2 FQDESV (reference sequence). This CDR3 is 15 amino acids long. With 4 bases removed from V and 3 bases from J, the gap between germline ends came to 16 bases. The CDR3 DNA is TGTGCCAGCAGCTCCTCTAGGAGGGAGTACTACGAGCAGTACTTC. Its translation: CASSSSRREYYEQYF.

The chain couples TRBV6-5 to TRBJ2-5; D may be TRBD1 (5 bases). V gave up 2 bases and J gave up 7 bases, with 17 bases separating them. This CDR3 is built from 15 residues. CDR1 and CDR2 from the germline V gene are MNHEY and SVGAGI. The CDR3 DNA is TGTGCCAGCAGTTACCAGGGCAACCCTTTATGGACCCAGTACTTC. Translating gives CASSYQGNPLWTQYF.

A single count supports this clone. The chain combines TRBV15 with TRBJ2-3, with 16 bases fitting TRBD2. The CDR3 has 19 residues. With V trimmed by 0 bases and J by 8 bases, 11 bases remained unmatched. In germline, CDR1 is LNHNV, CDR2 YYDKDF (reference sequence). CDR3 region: CATSRDSAGLAGGRSTQYF. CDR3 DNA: TGTGCCACCAGCAGAGATTCCGCGGGACTAGCGGGGGGGCGTAGTACGCAGTATTTT.

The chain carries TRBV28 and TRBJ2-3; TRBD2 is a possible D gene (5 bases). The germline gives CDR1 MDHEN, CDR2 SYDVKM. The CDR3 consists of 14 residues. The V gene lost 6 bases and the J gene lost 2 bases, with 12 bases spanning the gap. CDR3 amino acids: CASRTSGSTDTQYF. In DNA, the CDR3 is TGTGCCAGCAGAACCAGCGGATCCACAGATACGCAGTATTTT.

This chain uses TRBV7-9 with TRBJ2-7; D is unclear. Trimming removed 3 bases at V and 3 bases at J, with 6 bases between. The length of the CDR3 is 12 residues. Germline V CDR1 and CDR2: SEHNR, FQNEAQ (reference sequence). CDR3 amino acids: CASSFIGYEQYF. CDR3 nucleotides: TGTGCCAGCAGCTTCATCGGCTACGAGCAGTACTTC. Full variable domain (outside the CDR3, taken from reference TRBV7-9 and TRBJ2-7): DTGVSQNPRHKITKRGQNVTFRCDPISEHNRLYWYRQTLGQGPEFLTYFQNEAQLEKSRLLSDRFSAERPKGSFSTLEIQRTEQGDSAMYLCASSFIGYEQYFGPGTRLTVT.

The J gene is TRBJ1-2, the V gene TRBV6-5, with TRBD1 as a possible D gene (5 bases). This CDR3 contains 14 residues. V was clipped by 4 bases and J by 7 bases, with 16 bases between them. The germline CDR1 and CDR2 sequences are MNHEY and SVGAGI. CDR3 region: CASSFGGENGGYTF. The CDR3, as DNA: TGTGCCAGCAGTTTCGGAGGGGAGAATGGTGGCTACACCTTC.

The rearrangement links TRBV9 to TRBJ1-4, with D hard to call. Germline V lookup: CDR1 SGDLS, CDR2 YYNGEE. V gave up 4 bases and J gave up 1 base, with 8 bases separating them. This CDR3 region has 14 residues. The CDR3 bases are TGTGCCAGCAGCCCACAGAAAACTAATGAAAAACTGTTTTTT. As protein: CASSPQKTNEKLFF.

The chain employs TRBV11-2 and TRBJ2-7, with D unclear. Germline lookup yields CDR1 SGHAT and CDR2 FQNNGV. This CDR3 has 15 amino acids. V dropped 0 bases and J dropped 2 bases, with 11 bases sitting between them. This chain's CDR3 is CASSLEGASAYEQYF. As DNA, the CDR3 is TGTGCCAGCAGCTTAGAGGGCGCTTCAGCCTACGAGCAGTACTTC.

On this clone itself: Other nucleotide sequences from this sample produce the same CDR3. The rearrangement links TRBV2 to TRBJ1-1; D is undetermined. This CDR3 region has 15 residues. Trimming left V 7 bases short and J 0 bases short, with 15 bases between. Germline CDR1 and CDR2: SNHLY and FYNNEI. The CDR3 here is CASNQEASMNTEAFF. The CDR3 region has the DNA TGTGCCAGCAATCAGGAAGCCTCGATGAACACTGAAGCTTTCTTT.

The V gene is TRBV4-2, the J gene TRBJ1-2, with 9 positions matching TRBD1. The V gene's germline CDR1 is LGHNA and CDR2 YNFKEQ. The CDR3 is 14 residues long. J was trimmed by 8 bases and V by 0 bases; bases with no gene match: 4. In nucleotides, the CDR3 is TGTGCCAGCAGCCAAGATCGGACAGGGGACGGCTACACCTTC. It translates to CASSQDRTGDGYTF.

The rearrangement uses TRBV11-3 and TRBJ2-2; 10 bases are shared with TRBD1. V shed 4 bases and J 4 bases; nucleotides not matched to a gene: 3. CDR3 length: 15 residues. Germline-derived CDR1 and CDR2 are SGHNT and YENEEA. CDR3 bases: TGTGCCAGCAGCTCCCGGACAGGGGGCACCGGGGAGCTGTTTTTT. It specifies CASSSRTGGTGELFF.

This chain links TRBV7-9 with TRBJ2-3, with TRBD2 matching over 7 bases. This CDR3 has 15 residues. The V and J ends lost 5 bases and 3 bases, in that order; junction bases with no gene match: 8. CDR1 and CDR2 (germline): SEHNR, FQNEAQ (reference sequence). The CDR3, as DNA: TGTGCCAGCAGCGCCCCCGGGACTACAACAGATACGCAGTATTTT. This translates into CASSAPGTTTDTQYF.

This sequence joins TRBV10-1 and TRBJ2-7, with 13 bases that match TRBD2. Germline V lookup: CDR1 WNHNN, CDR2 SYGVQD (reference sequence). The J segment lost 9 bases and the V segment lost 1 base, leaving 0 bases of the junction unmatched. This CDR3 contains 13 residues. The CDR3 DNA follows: TGCGCCAGCAGTGAGTGGACTAGCGGGGGGCAGTACTTC. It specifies CASSEWTSGGQYF.

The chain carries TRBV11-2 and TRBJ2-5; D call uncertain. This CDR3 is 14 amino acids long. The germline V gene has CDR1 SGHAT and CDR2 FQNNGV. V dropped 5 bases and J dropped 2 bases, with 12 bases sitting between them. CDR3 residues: CASSPTSKQETQYF. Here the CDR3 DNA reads TGTGCCAGCAGCCCCACCAGTAAGCAAGAGACCCAGTACTTC.

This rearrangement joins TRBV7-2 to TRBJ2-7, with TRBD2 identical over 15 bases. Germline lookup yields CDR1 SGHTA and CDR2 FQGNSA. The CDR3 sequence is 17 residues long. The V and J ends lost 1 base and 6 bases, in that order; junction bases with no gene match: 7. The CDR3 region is CASSLEGTSGGRSEQYF. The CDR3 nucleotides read TGTGCCAGCAGCTTAGAGGGGACTAGCGGGGGGAGGTCCGAGCAGTACTTC.

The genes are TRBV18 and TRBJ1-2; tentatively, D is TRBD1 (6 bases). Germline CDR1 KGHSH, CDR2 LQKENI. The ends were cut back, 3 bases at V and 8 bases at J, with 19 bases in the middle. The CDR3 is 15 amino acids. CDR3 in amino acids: CASSPQQGTPEGYTF. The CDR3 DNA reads TGTGCCAGCTCACCTCAACAGGGTACGCCTGAAGGCTACACCTTC.

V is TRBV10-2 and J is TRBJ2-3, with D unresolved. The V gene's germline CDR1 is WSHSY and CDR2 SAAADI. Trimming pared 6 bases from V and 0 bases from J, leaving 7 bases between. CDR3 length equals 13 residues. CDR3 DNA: TGCGCCAGCAGGACAAGCAGCACAGATACGCAGTATTTT. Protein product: CASRTSSTDTQYF.

The CDR3 region has the DNA TGTGCCACCAGCAGAGATCCCGGAGCGTTCTACGAGCAGTACTTC. As protein: CATSRDPGAFYEQYF. The gene calls are TRBV15 and TRBJ2-7; D not certain. With 0 bases removed from V and 3 bases from J, the gap between germline ends came to 12 bases. The CDR3 spans 15 residues. Per germline, CDR1 LNHNV and CDR2 YYDKDF (reference sequence).

CDR3 loop: CASSRGLPIYGYTF. For the CDR3, the DNA is TGTGCCAGCAGTCGTGGACTCCCGATCTATGGCTACACCTTC. The chain links TRBV6-6 to TRBJ1-2; D remains ambiguous. The CDR3 contains 14 residues. The germline V gene has CDR1 MNHNY and CDR2 SVGAGI (reference sequence). V was clipped by 5 bases and J by 4 bases, with 14 bases between them.

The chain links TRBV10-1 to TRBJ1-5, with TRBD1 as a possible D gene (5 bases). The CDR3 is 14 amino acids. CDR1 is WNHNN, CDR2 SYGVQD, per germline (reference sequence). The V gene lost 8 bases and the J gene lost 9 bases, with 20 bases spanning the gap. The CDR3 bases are TGCGCCAGCGGAGGGGTTGAGGCGAGCGGGCCCCAGCATTTT. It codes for CASGGVEASGPQHF.

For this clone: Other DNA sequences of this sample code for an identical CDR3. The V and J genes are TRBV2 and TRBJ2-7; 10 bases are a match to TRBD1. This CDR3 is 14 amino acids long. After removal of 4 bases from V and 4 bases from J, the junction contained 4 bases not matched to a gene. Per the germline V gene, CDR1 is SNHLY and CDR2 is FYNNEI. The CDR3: CASSVGTGDYEQYF. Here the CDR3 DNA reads TGTGCCAGCAGTGTCGGGACAGGGGATTACGAGCAGTACTTC.

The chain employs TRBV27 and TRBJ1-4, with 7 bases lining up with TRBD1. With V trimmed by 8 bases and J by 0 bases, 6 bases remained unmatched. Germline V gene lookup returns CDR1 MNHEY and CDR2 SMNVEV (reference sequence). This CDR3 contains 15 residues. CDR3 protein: CASAQGITTNEKLFF. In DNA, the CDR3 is TGTGCCAGCGCACAGGGGATTACAACTAATGAAAAACTGTTTTTT. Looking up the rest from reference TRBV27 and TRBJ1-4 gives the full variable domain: EAQVTQNPRYLITVTGKKLTVTCSQNMNHEYMSWYRQDPGLGLRQIYYSMNVEVTDKGDVPEGYKVSRKEKRNFPLILESPSPNQTSLYFCASAQGITTNEKLFFGSGTQLSVL.

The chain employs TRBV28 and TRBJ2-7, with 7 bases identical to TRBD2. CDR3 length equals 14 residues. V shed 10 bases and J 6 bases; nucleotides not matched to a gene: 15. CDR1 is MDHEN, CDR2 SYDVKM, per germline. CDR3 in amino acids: CATDHGRGSFEQYF. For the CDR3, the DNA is TGTGCCACCGATCATGGGAGGGGTTCGTTCGAGCAGTACTTC.

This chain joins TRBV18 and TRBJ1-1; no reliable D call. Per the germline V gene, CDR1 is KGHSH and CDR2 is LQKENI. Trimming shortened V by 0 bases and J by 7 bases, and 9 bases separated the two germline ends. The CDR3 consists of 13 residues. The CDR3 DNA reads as TGTGCCAGCTCACCACCTAGCAGTCTTGAAGCTTTCTTT. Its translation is CASSPPSSLEAFF. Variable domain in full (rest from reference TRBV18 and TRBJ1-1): NAGVMQNPRHLVRRRGQEARLRCSPMKGHSHVYWYRQLPEEGLKFMVYLQKENIIDESGMPKERFSAEFPKEGPSILRIQQVVRGDSAAYFCASSPPSSLEAFFGQGTRLTVV.

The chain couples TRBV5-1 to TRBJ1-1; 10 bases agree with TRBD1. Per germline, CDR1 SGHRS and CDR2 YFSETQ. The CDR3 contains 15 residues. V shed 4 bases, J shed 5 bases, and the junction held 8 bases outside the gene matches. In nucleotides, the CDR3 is TGCGCCAGCAGCCCCGGGACAGGGGCGGATACTGAAGCTTTCTTT. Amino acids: CASSPGTGADTEAFF.

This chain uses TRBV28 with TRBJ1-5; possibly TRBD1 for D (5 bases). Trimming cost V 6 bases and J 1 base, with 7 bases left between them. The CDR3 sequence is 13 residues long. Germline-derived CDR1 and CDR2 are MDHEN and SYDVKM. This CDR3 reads CASRRQSNQPQHF. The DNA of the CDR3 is TGTGCCAGCAGACGACAGAGCAATCAGCCCCAGCATTTT.

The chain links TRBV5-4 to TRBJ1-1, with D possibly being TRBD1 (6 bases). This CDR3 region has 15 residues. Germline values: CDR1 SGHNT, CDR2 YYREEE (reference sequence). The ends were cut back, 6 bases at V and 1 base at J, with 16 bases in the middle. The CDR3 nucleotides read TGTGCCAGCACCCCCGCGGGGGCGGGGAACACTGAAGCTTTCTTT. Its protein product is CASTPAGAGNTEAFF.

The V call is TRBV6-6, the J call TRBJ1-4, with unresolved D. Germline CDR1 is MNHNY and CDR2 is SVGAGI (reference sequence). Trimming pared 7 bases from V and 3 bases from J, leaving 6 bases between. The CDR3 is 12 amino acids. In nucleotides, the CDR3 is TGTGCCAGCAACCAGGCTAATGAAAAACTGTTTTTT. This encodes CASNQANEKLFF.

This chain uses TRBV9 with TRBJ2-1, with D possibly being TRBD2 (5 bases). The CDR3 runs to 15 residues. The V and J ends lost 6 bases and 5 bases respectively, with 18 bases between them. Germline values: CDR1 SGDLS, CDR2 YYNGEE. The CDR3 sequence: CASNLRGIGDNEQFF. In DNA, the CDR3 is TGTGCCAGCAACCTGAGAGGGATTGGGGACAATGAGCAGTTCTTC.